This TCR beta chain comes out of a study of cytomegalovirus exposure and HLA in healthy donors. Study at large: Around 80 million unique TCRs from HLA-typed donors were held in an early data release. Notes on the study in general: Across all donors, roughly uniform sequencing depth was an assumption of the presence/absence analyses. An ancestry cluster, one associated with Asian ancestry, reportedly showed fewer N-insertions than the 666-donor mean in a later analysis.

Germline V gene lookup returns CDR1 LNHDA and CDR2 SQIVND (reference sequence). The CDR3 is made up of 15 amino acids. The ends lost 3 bases at V and 5 bases at J; junction bases unmatched: 10. Use of 60 Vbeta and 13 Jbeta primers characterized the PCR. Libraries were prepared by immunoSEQ multiplex PCR; TCRdb keeps only in-frame clonotypes and omits some of them. The sample yields under 200,000 clones, around 79% seen once. This clone came up a few times. As yet, its antigen is unknown. Healthy bone marrow donors made up the cohort. Sequenced input: PBMCs. This TCR came from a woman aged 40 to 50 in good health and CMV-seropositive. The chain couples TRBV19 to TRBJ2-7; 7 bases agree with TRBD1. CDR3 amino acids: CASSMGQLSIDEQYF. CDR3 nucleotide sequence: TGTGCCAGTAGTATGGGACAGCTCTCGATAGACGAGCAGTACTTC. The variable domain in full, completed from reference TRBV19 and TRBJ2-7, reads DGGITQSPKYLFRKEGQNVTLSCEQNLNHDAMYWYRQDPGQGLRLIYYSQIVNDFQKGDIAEGYSVSREKKESFPLTVTSAQKNPTAFYLCASSMGQLSIDEQYFGPGTRLTVT.